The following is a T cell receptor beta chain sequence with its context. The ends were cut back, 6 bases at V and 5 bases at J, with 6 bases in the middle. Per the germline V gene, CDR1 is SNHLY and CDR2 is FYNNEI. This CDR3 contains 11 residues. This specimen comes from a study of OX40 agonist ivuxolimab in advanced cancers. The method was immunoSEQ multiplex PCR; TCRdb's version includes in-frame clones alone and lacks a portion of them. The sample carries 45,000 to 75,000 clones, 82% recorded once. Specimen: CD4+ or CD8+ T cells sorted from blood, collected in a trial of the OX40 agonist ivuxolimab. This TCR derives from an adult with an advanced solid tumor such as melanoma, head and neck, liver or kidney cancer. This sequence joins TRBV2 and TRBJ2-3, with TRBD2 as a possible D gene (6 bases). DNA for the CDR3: TGTGCCAGCAGGGAGGGAGATACGCAGTATTTT. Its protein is CASREGDTQYF.